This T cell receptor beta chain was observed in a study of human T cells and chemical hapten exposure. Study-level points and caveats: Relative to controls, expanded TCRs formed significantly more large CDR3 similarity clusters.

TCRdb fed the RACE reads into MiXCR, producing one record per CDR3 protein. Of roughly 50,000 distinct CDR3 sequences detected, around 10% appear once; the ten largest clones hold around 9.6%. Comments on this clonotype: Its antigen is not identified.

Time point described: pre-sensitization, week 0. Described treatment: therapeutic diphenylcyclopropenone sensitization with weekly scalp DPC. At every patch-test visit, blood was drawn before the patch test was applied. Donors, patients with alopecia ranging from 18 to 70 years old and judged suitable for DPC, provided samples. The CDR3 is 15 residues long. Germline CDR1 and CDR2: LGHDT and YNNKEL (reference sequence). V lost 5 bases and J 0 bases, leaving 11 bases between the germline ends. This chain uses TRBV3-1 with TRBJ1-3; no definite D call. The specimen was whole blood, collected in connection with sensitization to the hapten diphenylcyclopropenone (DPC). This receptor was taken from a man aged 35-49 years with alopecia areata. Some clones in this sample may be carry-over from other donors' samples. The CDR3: CASSSGWNSGNTIYF. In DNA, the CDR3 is TGTGCCAGCAGCTCAGGTTGGAACTCTGGAAACACCATATATTTT.